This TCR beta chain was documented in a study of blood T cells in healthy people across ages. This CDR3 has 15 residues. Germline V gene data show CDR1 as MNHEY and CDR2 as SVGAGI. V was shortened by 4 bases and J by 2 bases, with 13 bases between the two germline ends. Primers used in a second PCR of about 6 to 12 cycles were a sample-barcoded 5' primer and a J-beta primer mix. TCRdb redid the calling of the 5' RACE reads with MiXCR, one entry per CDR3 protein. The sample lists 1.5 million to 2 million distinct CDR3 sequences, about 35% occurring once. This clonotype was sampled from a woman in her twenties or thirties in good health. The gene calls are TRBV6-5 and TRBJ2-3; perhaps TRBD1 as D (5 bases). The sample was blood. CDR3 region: CASSSPGNPTDTQYF. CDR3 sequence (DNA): TGTGCCAGCAGTTCCCCAGGGAATCCCACAGATACGCAGTATTTT.